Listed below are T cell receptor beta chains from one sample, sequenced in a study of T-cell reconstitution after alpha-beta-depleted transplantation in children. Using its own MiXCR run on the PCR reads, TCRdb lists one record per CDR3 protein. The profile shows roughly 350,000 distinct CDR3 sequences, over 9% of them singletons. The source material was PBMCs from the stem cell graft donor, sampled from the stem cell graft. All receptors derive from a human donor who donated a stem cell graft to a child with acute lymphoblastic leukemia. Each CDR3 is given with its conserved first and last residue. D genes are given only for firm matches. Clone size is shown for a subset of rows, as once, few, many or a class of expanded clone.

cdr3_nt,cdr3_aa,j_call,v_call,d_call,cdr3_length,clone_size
TGCGCCAGCAGCCAAGATCTGGCGGGAGGGGTCTACGAGCAGTACTTC,CASSQDLAGGVYEQYF,TRBJ2-7,TRBV4-3,TRBD2,16,many
TGTGCCAGCAGCCAACTGCTTAGCGGGATTTTTAATGAGCAGTTCTTC,CASSQLLSGIFNEQFF,TRBJ2-1,TRBV3-1,TRBD2,16,NA
TGTGCCAGCAGCTTAGACACAGGGAGGAGCACAGATACGCAGTATTTT,CASSLDTGRSTDTQYF,TRBJ2-3,TRBV7-2,NA,16,NA
TGTGCCAGCAGTTTAGGGGGGGGCTTTAGTTCACCCCTCCACTTT,CASSLGGGFSSPLHF,TRBJ1-6,TRBV28,NA,15,NA
TGTGCCAGCAGTTTAACATCCGGACTAGCGGCCTACGAGCAGTACTTC,CASSLTSGLAAYEQYF,TRBJ2-7,TRBV27,TRBD2,16,NA
TGTGCCAGCAGCTTAGTTGCGGGAGGGCCCACCGGATCGACAGATACGCAGTATTTT,CASSLVAGGPTGSTDTQYF,TRBJ2-3,TRBV11-1,TRBD2,19,NA
TGTGCCAGCAAACGATCACAGGAATACGATACGCAGTATTTT,CASKRSQEYDTQYF,TRBJ2-3,TRBV27,NA,14,NA
TGCAGTTCCGGGGGAAAGGGAGATCAGCCCCAGCATTTT,CSSGGKGDQPQHF,TRBJ1-5,TRBV20-1,NA,13,many
TGTGCCAGCAGTGATGTCAGGGGGCGGGAAATTGAGCAGTACTTC,CASSDVRGREIEQYF,TRBJ2-7,TRBV6-1,TRBD1,15,NA
TGCGCCAGCAGTGCTCCGTACAATGAGCAGTTCTTC,CASSAPYNEQFF,TRBJ2-1,TRBV5-1,NA,12,NA
TGTGCCACCAGCTTAGGACGGGGGGCCAGGGAAGCAGATACGCAGTATTTT,CATSLGRGAREADTQYF,TRBJ2-3,TRBV7-9,NA,17,NA
TGTGCCAGCAGCCAAGCGGGAGTGGTCAATGAGCAGTTCTTC,CASSQAGVVNEQFF,TRBJ2-1,TRBV7-9,TRBD2,14,NA
TGTGCCAGCAGCCGGGACAGGGGGGCCTACGAGCAGTACTTC,CASSRDRGAYEQYF,TRBJ2-7,TRBV7-8,TRBD1,14,few
TGTGCCAGCAGCTTCGGTTATAGCGGGAGTACCTATGAGCAGTTCTTC,CASSFGYSGSTYEQFF,TRBJ2-1,TRBV7-9,TRBD2,16,NA
TGTGCCAGCAGGGTCTACACGGGAGGGGCGGGTGAGCAGTTCTTC,CASRVYTGGAGEQFF,TRBJ2-1,TRBV2,TRBD2,15,NA
TGTGCCAGCAGCCCGAGGGGGGACTATAATGAAAAACTGTTTTTT,CASSPRGDYNEKLFF,TRBJ1-4,TRBV7-6,NA,15,NA
TGTGCCACCAGCAGGGAGCAGGGGCGGGAGACAGGGGAGCAGTACTTC,CATSREQGRETGEQYF,TRBJ2-7,TRBV15,NA,16,NA
TGCAGCGTTGAAGGGCGGGTTGAGCAGTTCTTC,CSVEGRVEQFF,TRBJ2-1,TRBV29-1,NA,11,NA
TGCAGTGCCGCACAGGAAGCGGGATTTGGGCGTCACACAGATACGCAGTATTTT,CSAAQEAGFGRHTDTQYF,TRBJ2-3,TRBV20-1,TRBD2,18,NA
TGTGCCAGCAGTTTAGAGGCCTACAATGAGCAGTTCTTC,CASSLEAYNEQFF,TRBJ2-1,TRBV27,NA,13,many
TGCAGTGCTGTCAAAACGACAGGGTCTGGGGCCAACGTCCTGACTTTC,CSAVKTTGSGANVLTF,TRBJ2-6,TRBV20-1,TRBD1,16,few
TGTGCCAGCAGCTTTCATAGCGGGAAGTTCGCCGGGGAGCTGTTTTTT,CASSFHSGKFAGELFF,TRBJ2-2,TRBV7-3,TRBD2,16,few
TGTGCCAGCAGCTTAGGGGGGCCCCCCTACGAGCAGTACTTC,CASSLGGPPYEQYF,TRBJ2-7,TRBV7-2,NA,14,many
TGTGCCAGTCAGGGGGCGCAGCGGAAAAACATTCAGTACTTC,CASQGAQRKNIQYF,TRBJ2-4,TRBV6-1,TRBD1,14,few
TGTGCCAGCAGTTTACAGGGGATGCCCGGAGATGAGCAGTTCTTC,CASSLQGMPGDEQFF,TRBJ2-1,TRBV27,NA,15,NA
TGCAGTGCTCGCCTAGCGGGAGGGCTGATCCAGCGAGCCAAAAACATTCAGTACTTC,CSARLAGGLIQRAKNIQYF,TRBJ2-4,TRBV20-1,TRBD2,19,NA
TGTGCCATCAGTCGACAGGGGGCGGAAGTTTTTGCTGAGCAGTTCTTC,CAISRQGAEVFAEQFF,TRBJ2-1,TRBV10-3,TRBD1,16,few
TGCGCCAGCAGCTCCCGGACTAGCGGCACCGGGGAGCTGTTTTTT,CASSSRTSGTGELFF,TRBJ2-2,TRBV5-1,TRBD2,15,many
TGCAGTGCCGATAAGTCGACTAGCGGAAGCACAGATACGCAGTATTTT,CSADKSTSGSTDTQYF,TRBJ2-3,TRBV20-1,TRBD2,16,many
TGCAGCGGTGAGACAGGGGATGCAGATACGCAGTATTTT,CSGETGDADTQYF,TRBJ2-3,TRBV29-1,TRBD1,13,many
TGTGCCAGCAGTCCGATCCTGGGGGTTGCCGTCACAGATACGCAGTATTTT,CASSPILGVAVTDTQYF,TRBJ2-3,TRBV27,NA,17,NA
TGCAGTGCTGAGCGGGAGAGGACCTACGAGCAGTACTTC,CSAERERTYEQYF,TRBJ2-7,TRBV20-1,TRBD2,13,few
TGTGCCAGCAGCTTACCTAGCGGGAGTAAGGAGACCCAGTACTTC,CASSLPSGSKETQYF,TRBJ2-5,TRBV7-2,TRBD2,15,many
TGTGCCAGCAGCCAAGATCTAGCGGGAAGCTCCTACAATGAGCAGTTCTTC,CASSQDLAGSSYNEQFF,TRBJ2-1,TRBV3-1,TRBD2,17,once
TGTGCCAGCAGCCAAGTCGGACGGTCGACCGGGACTAGCGGGATGGGCGAGCAGTACTTC,CASSQVGRSTGTSGMGEQYF,TRBJ2-7,TRBV3-1,TRBD2,20,NA
TGTGCCAGCAGCTTGCCAGGGGGGAGAGGTACTGAAGCTTTCTTT,CASSLPGGRGTEAFF,TRBJ1-1,TRBV7-9,TRBD1,15,NA
TGTGCCAGCAGTTTAAGGTGGGGATCCGAGCAGTACTTC,CASSLRWGSEQYF,TRBJ2-7,TRBV27,NA,13,NA
TGTGCCAGCAGTGAGGAGCCGCCGTGGGAGCAGTACTTC,CASSEEPPWEQYF,TRBJ2-7,TRBV2,NA,13,NA
TGTGCCAGCAGCCTAGGAAACAGGGATGAGCAGTTCTTC,CASSLGNRDEQFF,TRBJ2-1,TRBV7-8,NA,13,many
TGTGCCAGCAGCTTAGGCGGACAGTTGAACACTGAAGCTTTCTTT,CASSLGGQLNTEAFF,TRBJ1-1,TRBV7-8,NA,15,NA
TGTGCCAGCAGTTTCGGACTAGCGGGAGGGCCGTTGGTCTTC,CASSFGLAGGPLVF,TRBJ2-1,TRBV27,TRBD2,14,NA
TGTGCCAGCAGTGAGCAGATCACTGAAGCTTTCTTT,CASSEQITEAFF,TRBJ1-1,TRBV2,NA,12,many
TGCGCCAGCACCCCGGGACAAGGCTCCGGGGAGCTGTTTTTT,CASTPGQGSGELFF,TRBJ2-2,TRBV4-3,NA,14,NA
TGCGCCAGCAGCTTGACAGGGCCCTCGAACACTGAAGCTTTCTTT,CASSLTGPSNTEAFF,TRBJ1-1,TRBV5-1,NA,15,few
TGTGCCAGCAGGGGGACTAGCGGACACACAGATACGCAGTATTTT,CASRGTSGHTDTQYF,TRBJ2-3,TRBV28,TRBD2,15,NA
TGTGCCAGCAGTTCCGACCAGGGAATGCCCCAGCATTTT,CASSSDQGMPQHF,TRBJ1-5,TRBV12-3/TRBV12-4,NA,13,few
TGTGCCAGCAGTAGTTCTAGAGGCAATGAGCAGTTCTTC,CASSSSRGNEQFF,TRBJ2-1,TRBV2,NA,13,few
TGTGCCAGCAGTGCCTCGGGAGGAGCGGGAAGCACAGATACGCAGTATTTT,CASSASGGAGSTDTQYF,TRBJ2-3,TRBV25-1,TRBD2,17,few
TGCAGCGTTGACTCAGAGGGAGGCAACACAGATACGCAGTATTTT,CSVDSEGGNTDTQYF,TRBJ2-3,TRBV29-1,NA,15,few
TGTGCCAGCAGTCCCCGGCGGGGTCGGGGAGATACGCAGTATTTT,CASSPRRGRGDTQYF,TRBJ2-3,TRBV12-3/TRBV12-4,NA,15,many
TGCGCCAGCAGCTTGGGGGACAGGGCTTCCTACGAGCAGTACTTC,CASSLGDRASYEQYF,TRBJ2-7,TRBV5-1,TRBD1,15,NA
TGCGCCAGCAGCCAGGGACTAGGTGTAGATACGCAGTATTTT,CASSQGLGVDTQYF,TRBJ2-3,TRBV4-3,TRBD2,14,few
TGCAGTGCTGAGCTAGCGGGAGGGCCTCGCGATGAGCAGTTCTTC,CSAELAGGPRDEQFF,TRBJ2-1,TRBV20-1,TRBD2,15,few
TGTGCCAGCAGTTTATATTTCACCGAAAAATGGGACAGACAGCCCCAGCATTTT,CASSLYFTEKWDRQPQHF,TRBJ1-5,TRBV27,TRBD1,18,few
TGCGCCAGCAGCCCACGACAGGTAGAAACTAATGAAAAACTGTTTTTT,CASSPRQVETNEKLFF,TRBJ1-4,TRBV4-1,NA,16,many